This TCR beta chain was sequenced in a study of control samples from healthy donors and cancer patients. Data came from immunoSEQ multiplex PCR; TCRdb stores just in-frame clones and leaves some out. The data contain roughly 80,000 clones, roughly 91% of them singletons. The CDR3 is 14 residues long. Trimming took off 0 bases at V and 9 bases at J, with 12 bases between the two ends. From germline, CDR1 is LGHDT and CDR2 YNNKEL (reference sequence). Sequencing was done on a sample of blood. The sequence came from a middle-aged man in good health. The chain couples TRBV3-1 (or the pseudogene TRBV3-2) to TRBJ1-3, with D uncertain. The CDR3 sequence: CASSQDRGLGTIYF. The CDR3 DNA sequence: TGTGCCAGCAGCCAAGATCGCGGGCTGGGCACCATATATTTT.